The TCR beta chain described here comes from a study of regulatory T cells in long-lasting Graves disease. iRepertoire HTBI primers and Arm-PCR of CDR3 regions built TCR beta libraries. In TCRdb, the multiplex PCR reads were re-called with MiXCR into one record per CDR3 protein. Found here are about 530,000 distinct CDR3 sequences, roughly 16% of them singletons; the top ten hold 25%. Looked up from germline, CDR1 is SNHLY and CDR2 is FYNNEI. This CDR3 spans 12 amino acids. Deletions cut 2 bases from V and 4 bases from J, with 5 bases between. Many counts were recorded for this clonotype. Noted time point: newly diagnosed GD, antithyroid drugs for less than 3 months. The TCR library used RNA extracted from PBMCs. These data are also associated with another study on T cells in Graves' hyperthyroidism and ophthalmopathy.

The rearrangement links TRBV2 to TRBJ1-1, with unresolved D. The sequenced sample was peripheral blood mononuclear cells (PBMCs), obtained at new diagnosis, from a patient treated with antithyroid drugs. The receptor's source is a middle-aged woman with Graves disease. The CDR3 spells CASSEMATEAFF. The CDR3 DNA reads as TGTGCCAGCAGTGAAATGGCCACTGAAGCTTTCTTT.